This T cell receptor beta chain was observed in a study of blood T cell repertoires in COVID-19. On the study more broadly: The United States, Italy and Spain supplied acute and convalescent COVID-19 samples. PBMCs, B-cell-depleted T cells, or T cells provided the cDNA or gDNA that made up the material.

The V gene end was trimmed by 1 base and the J gene end by 9 bases; junction bases not matched to a gene: 9. CDR1 LNHDA and CDR2 SQIVND come from the germline V gene (reference sequence). The length of the CDR3 is 16 residues. Original processing notes: By means of reference gene primer amplification, nucleated cell counts were estimated. Sequenced by immunoSEQ multiplex PCR; TCRdb stores in-frame clones only, minus some. V and J calls and clone size are given by that table; D and trimming were obtained from the DNA. The profile shows some 170,000 clones, 75% to 90% of them singletons. This clonotype was obtained from a woman aged 60-75 years with acute or convalescent COVID-19. The specimen was peripheral blood. The V call is TRBV19, the J call TRBJ2-1; 10 nucleotides agree with TRBD2. CDR3 bases: TGTGCCAGTAGTATAGTGGGGCTAGCGGGAGATCGTGAGCAGTTCTTC. Translation gives CASSIVGLAGDREQFF.